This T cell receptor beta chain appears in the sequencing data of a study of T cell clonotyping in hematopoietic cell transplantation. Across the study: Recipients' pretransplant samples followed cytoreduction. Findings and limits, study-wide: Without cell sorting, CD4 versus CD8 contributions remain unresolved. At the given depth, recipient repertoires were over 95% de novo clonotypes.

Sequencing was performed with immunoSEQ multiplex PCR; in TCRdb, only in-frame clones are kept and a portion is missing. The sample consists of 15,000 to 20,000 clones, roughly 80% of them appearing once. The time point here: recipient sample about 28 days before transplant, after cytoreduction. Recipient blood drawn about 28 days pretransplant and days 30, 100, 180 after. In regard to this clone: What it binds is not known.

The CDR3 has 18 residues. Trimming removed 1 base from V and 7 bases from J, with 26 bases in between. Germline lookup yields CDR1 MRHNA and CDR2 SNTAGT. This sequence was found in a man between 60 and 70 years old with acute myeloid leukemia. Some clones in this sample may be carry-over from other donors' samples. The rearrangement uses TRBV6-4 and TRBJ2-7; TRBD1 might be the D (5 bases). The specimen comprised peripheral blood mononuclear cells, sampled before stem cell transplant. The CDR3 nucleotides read TGTGCCAGCAGTGACTTCGAAGGGAAGGGGAACCTTCCTCGGGAGCAGTACTTC. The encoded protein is CASSDFEGKGNLPREQYF.